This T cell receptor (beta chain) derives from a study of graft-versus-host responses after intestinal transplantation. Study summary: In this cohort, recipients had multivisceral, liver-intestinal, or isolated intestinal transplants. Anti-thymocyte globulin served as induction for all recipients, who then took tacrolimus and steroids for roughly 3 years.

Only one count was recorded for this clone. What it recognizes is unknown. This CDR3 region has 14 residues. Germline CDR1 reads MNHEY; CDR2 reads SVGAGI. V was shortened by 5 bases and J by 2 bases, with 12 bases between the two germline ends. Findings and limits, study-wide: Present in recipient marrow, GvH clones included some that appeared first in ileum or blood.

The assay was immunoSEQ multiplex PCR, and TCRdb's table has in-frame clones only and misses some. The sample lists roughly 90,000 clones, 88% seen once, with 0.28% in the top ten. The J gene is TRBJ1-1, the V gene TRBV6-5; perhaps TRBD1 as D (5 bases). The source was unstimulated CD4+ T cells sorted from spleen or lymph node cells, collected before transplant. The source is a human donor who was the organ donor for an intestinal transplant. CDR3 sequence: CASSEWGVNTEAFF. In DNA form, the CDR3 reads TGTGCCAGCAGTGAATGGGGGGTAAACACTGAAGCTTTCTTT.